The 10 T cell receptor beta chains presented below share a single source sample, sequenced in a study of Ad26.COV2.S vaccination and SARS-CoV-2 variants. Data came from immunoSEQ multiplex PCR; TCRdb stores just in-frame clones and leaves some out. The table shows about half a million clones, with 70% to 90% occurring only once. Treatment indicated: about 20 received Ad26.COV2.S at low or high dose, single or two shots; roughly five received placebo; per-sample allocation not given. Sampling was done on day 63 after the first vaccine or placebo injection. Sequences were derived from peripheral blood, sampled in a trial of Ad26.COV2.S vaccine versus placebo. The source of these receptors is a person between 18 and 65 years old who received the Ad26.COV2.S COVID-19 vaccine or a placebo.

The rearrangement uses TRBV5-5 and TRBJ1-6, with a tentative D call TRBD1 (6 bases). Germline CDR1 is SGHKS and CDR2 is YYEKEE (reference sequence). V lost 3 bases and J 8 bases, leaving 12 bases between the germline ends. This CDR3 is built from 14 residues. CDR3 sequence: CASSSTGGDSPLHF. The CDR3 coding sequence is TGTGCCAGCAGCTCGACAGGCGGAGATTCACCCCTCCACTTT.

The chain uses TRBV2 and TRBJ2-1; 8 bases align to TRBD1. The V gene end was trimmed by 9 bases and the J gene end by 4 bases; junction bases not matched to a gene: 5. The length of the CDR3 is 13 residues. CDR1 and CDR2 (germline): SNHLY, FYNNEI. The CDR3 loop is CASTGGIYNEQFF. The CDR3 DNA follows: TGTGCCAGTACAGGGGGAATATACAATGAGCAGTTCTTC.

The gene calls are TRBV6-5 and TRBJ1-2; 8 nucleotides match TRBD1. The CDR3 spans 15 residues. Germline values: CDR1 MNHEY, CDR2 SVGAGI. V dropped 2 bases and J dropped 7; count of bases not matched to a gene: 9. As DNA, the CDR3 is TGTGCCAGCAGTTACCATTTTGGACAGGGCCGTGGCTACACCTTC. The encoded protein is CASSYHFGQGRGYTF.

The rearrangement uses TRBV5-8 and TRBJ1-4; D remains ambiguous. Deletions cut 6 bases from V and 0 bases from J, with 18 bases between. CDR3 size: 17 residues. Germline-derived CDR1 and CDR2 are SGHTS and YDEGEE. The CDR3 here is CASTSYGVYATNEKLFF. In DNA, the CDR3 is TGTGCCAGCACCTCATATGGGGTATACGCAACTAATGAAAAACTGTTTTTT.

This rearrangement joins TRBV4-2 to TRBJ2-3, with 9 bases aligning to TRBD2. The junction had 0 bases not matched to a gene; V was cut back by 1 base and J by 1 base. Germline V CDR1 and CDR2: LGHNA, YNFKEQ. The length of the CDR3 is 15 residues. The CDR3 loop reads CASSQGLAGTDTQYF. Written as DNA, the CDR3 is TGTGCCAGCAGCCAAGGACTAGCGGGCACAGATACGCAGTATTTT.

This sequence joins TRBV2 and TRBJ2-4, with TRBD1 matching 8 bases. J was trimmed by 9 bases and V by 4 bases; bases with no gene match: 20. Germline assignment: CDR1 SNHLY and CDR2 FYNNEI. The CDR3 loop spans 18 amino acids. CDR3 sequence (DNA): TGTGCCAGCAGTGCGCCACGGACAGGGAGGAGGGTATTGGGCATTCAGTACTTC. Translating gives CASSAPRTGRRVLGIQYF.

This clone came up a few times. The V and J genes are TRBV27 and TRBJ1-3; D not certain. The CDR3 is made up of 18 amino acids. Deletions cut 6 bases from V and 3 bases from J, with 24 bases between. Germline V gene sequence: CDR1 MNHEY, CDR2 SMNVEV (reference sequence). In DNA, the CDR3 is TGTGCCAGCAGCCCCGCACCCACATCTGCCTGGGATGGAAACACCATATATTTT. Translating gives CASSPAPTSAWDGNTIYF.

CDR3 region: CASSVGATDTQYF. CDR3 sequence (DNA): TGTGCCAGCAGCGTAGGGGCCACAGATACGCAGTATTTT. V is TRBV9 and J is TRBJ2-3; D remains ambiguous. Trimming removed 0 bases at V and 2 bases at J, with 4 bases between. Germline CDR1 is SGDLS and CDR2 is YYNGEE. This CDR3 region has 13 residues.

The chain employs TRBV5-1 and TRBJ2-3; D not resolved. Trimming removed 0 bases from V and 2 bases from J, with 16 bases in between. The length of the CDR3 is 17 residues. Germline lookup yields CDR1 SGHRS and CDR2 YFSETQ. CDR3 sequence (DNA): TGCGCCAGCAGCTTGGGCGGCGGTGCTGCGATCACAGATACGCAGTATTTT. It specifies CASSLGGGAAITDTQYF.

The genes are TRBV3-1 (or the pseudogene TRBV3-2) and TRBJ1-5, with TRBD1 matching 10 bases. CDR3 length: 19 residues. V lost 3 bases and J lost 6; bases outside the gene matches: 17. CDR1 is LGHDT and CDR2 is YNNKEL in the germline V gene (reference sequence). CDR3 coding DNA: TGTGCCAGCAGCCATCCCAGATCTCCCGGGACAGGGGACGGTCAGCCCCAGCATTTT. Amino acid sequence: CASSHPRSPGTGDGQPQHF.